The clone carrying this T cell receptor (beta chain) has more than one count but fewer than ten. Produced via immunoSEQ multiplex PCR; TCRdb's table is partial and in-frame only. The sample contains hundreds of thousands of clones, roughly 85% of which appear only once. The data are from a study of blood T cell repertoires in COVID-19. Per germline, CDR1 LNHDA and CDR2 SQIVND (reference sequence). CDR3 length equals 13 residues. Trimming removed 9 bases from V and 11 bases from J; junction bases left unmatched: 12. The chain uses TRBV19 and TRBJ1-5; 8 nucleotides match TRBD1. The TCR comes from a woman under 40 who had been exposed to COVID-19. The sample was PBMCs or T cells enriched from blood (not recorded which). In DNA, the CDR3 is TGTGCCAGCGGGGCGGGACAGGTCCGTTCCCAGCATTTT. This codes for CASGAGQVRSQHF. The variable domain in full, with the rest retrieved from reference TRBV19 and TRBJ1-5, is DGGITQSPKYLFRKEGQNVTLSCEQNLNHDAMYWYRQDPGQGLRLIYYSQIVNDFQKGDIAEGYSVSREKKESFPLTVTSAQKNPTAFYLCASGAGQVRSQHFGDGTRLSIL.